This entry lists 25 T cell receptor beta chains sequenced from one sample in a study of T cells of healthy individuals. TCRdb analysed the 5' RACE reads with MiXCR anew, one entry per CDR3 protein. The sample records 53,000 or so distinct CDR3 sequences, roughly 14% being singletons. The receptors derive from a human donor in good health.

On this clonotype: This may come from a read error, since a much larger clone is one base off. The chain carries TRBV20-1 and TRBJ2-5; TRBD1 agrees at 11 bases. Germline-derived CDR1 and CDR2 are DFQATT and SNEGSKA (reference sequence). This CDR3 has 15 amino acids. The CDR3 loop is CSAPSDRGRGEIQYF. The CDR3 DNA reads TGCAGTGCTCCTTCGGACAGGGGGCGCGGAGAGATCCAGTACTTC.

This clonotype was counted a few times. This chain uses TRBV4-1 with TRBJ2-1; 9 nucleotides line up with TRBD2. The V gene's germline CDR1 is MGHRA and CDR2 YSYEKL. V shed 2 bases and J 6 bases; nucleotides not matched to a gene: 5. The CDR3 loop spans 15 amino acids. The CDR3 DNA reads as TGCGCCAGCAGCCAACTAGCGGGAAGAATCAATGAGCAGTTCTTC. This codes for CASSQLAGRINEQFF.

In this sample, this clonotype turned up a few times. The chain combines TRBV6-4 with TRBJ2-1, with 15 bases fitting TRBD2. The junction had 4 bases not matched to a gene; V was cut back by 6 bases and J by 7 bases. The length of the CDR3 is 15 residues. Per the germline V gene, CDR1 is MRHNA and CDR2 is SNTAGT. The CDR3 reads CASSEGLAGGNEQFF. CDR3 coding DNA: TGTGCCAGCAGCGAGGGACTAGCGGGGGGAAATGAGCAGTTCTTC.

The sample holds many counts of this clonotype. The CDR3 carries no conserved terminal phenylalanine or tryptophan, so it likely arises from a read error. It is unclear where the CDR3 begins or ends on the DNA, so no DNA is shown, and the CDR3 is as TCRdb lists it. The genes are TRBV7-8 and TRBJ1-3. Germline assignment: CDR1 SGHVS and CDR2 FQNEAQ. The CDR3 has 8 amino acids, counting both end residues. CDR3 amino acids: CASSPPGE.

This clonotype was counted only a few times. The V call is TRBV11-2, the J call TRBJ2-2; D is ambiguous. Trimming left V 2 bases short and J 3 bases short, with 10 bases between. CDR3 length: 15 residues. Germline CDR1 SGHAT, CDR2 FQNNGV. CDR3 in amino acids: CASSLNGLHTGELFF. CDR3 nucleotide sequence: TGTGCCAGCAGCTTAAATGGCTTACACACCGGGGAGCTGTTTTTT.

This clonotype turned up a few times. The gene calls are TRBV24-1 and TRBJ2-5; D gene uncertain. In germline, CDR1 is KGHDR, CDR2 SFDVKD. Trimming left V 5 bases short and J 2 bases short, with 14 bases between. This CDR3 contains 15 residues. CDR3 nucleotides: TGTGCCACCAGTGTGTGGTCATTGGGACAAGAGACCCAGTACTTC. Its translation is CATSVWSLGQETQYF.

This clonotype was picked up many times. The chain combines TRBV12-5 with TRBJ2-3; 7 bases fit TRBD1. Trimming cost V 3 bases and J 4 bases; bases outside gene matches: 7. CDR3 length: 15 amino acids. CDR1 is LGHNT and CDR2 is FRNRAP in the germline V gene. CDR3 in DNA: TGTGCTAGTGGTTTAAGAGGGGGCATATCAGATACGCAGTATTTT. This encodes CASGLRGGISDTQYF. The variable domain in full, completed from reference TRBV12-5 and TRBJ2-3, reads DARVTQTPRHKVTEMGQEVTMRCQPILGHNTVFWYRQTMMQGLELLAYFRNRAPLDDSGMPKDRFSAEMPDATLATLKIQPSEPRDSAVYFCASGLRGGISDTQYFGPGTRLTVL.

Many counts were recorded for this clonotype. The V and J genes are TRBV20-1 and TRBJ2-1; D perhaps matches TRBD1 (6 bases). The CDR3 spans 13 residues. Germline V gives CDR1 DFQATT, CDR2 SNEGSKA (reference sequence). The CDR3 is CRPFRDTHNEQFF. CDR3 DNA: TGCAGACCGTTCCGGGACACCCACAATGAGCAGTTCTTC.

This sequence joins TRBV20-1 and TRBJ2-3; 10 positions agree with TRBD2. This CDR3 spans 16 amino acids. The V gene's germline CDR1 is DFQATT and CDR2 SNEGSKA (reference sequence). The trim removed 6 bases at V and 2 bases at J, leaving 11 bases unmatched. The CDR3 bases are TGCAGTGCCGAATTCGCTAGCGGGAGCCCCACAGATACGCAGTATTTT. As protein: CSAEFASGSPTDTQYF.

The genes are TRBV5-4 and TRBJ1-4; TRBD1 is a possible D gene (5 bases). This CDR3 is built from 16 residues. From germline, CDR1 is SGHNT and CDR2 YYREEE (reference sequence). V was cut by 0 bases and J by 0 bases, with 9 bases left in between. This chain's CDR3 is CASSLARGATNEKLFF. CDR3 bases: TGTGCCAGCAGCTTGGCCCGGGGGGCAACTAATGAAAAACTGTTTTTT.

The J gene is TRBJ2-7, the V gene TRBV3-1, with D unclear. V shed 2 bases and J shed 3 bases, with 11 bases lying between them. The CDR3 spans 14 residues. CDR1 and CDR2 (germline): LGHDT, YNNKEL (reference sequence). CDR3 amino acids: CASSQLGFVYEQYF. The CDR3 DNA is TGTGCCAGCAGCCAACTAGGTTTTGTCTACGAGCAGTACTTC.

Ten or more counts support this clonotype. The gene calls are TRBV25-1 and TRBJ1-1; unclear D gene. CDR1 is MGHDK and CDR2 is SYGVNS in the germline V gene. Trimming cost V 2 bases and J 5 bases, with 9 bases left between them. The length of the CDR3 is 13 residues. The CDR3 sequence: CASSEPGGTEAFF. The CDR3 nucleotides are TGTGCCAGCAGTGAACCAGGTGGAACTGAAGCTTTCTTT.

This rearrangement joins TRBV6-6 to TRBJ2-7; 9 bases line up with TRBD2. The CDR3 contains 16 residues. Germline CDR1 and CDR2: MNHNY and SVGAGI (reference sequence). V shed 3 bases, J shed 5 bases, and the junction held 11 bases outside the gene matches. CDR3 residues: CASSYSHSGSVNEQYF. The CDR3 bases are TGTGCCAGCAGTTATAGCCATAGCGGGAGTGTGAACGAGCAGTACTTC.

This clonotype was counted many times. The chain joins TRBV5-1 to TRBJ1-3; D ambiguous. Trimming shortened V by 4 bases and J by 6 bases, and 14 bases separated the two germline ends. This CDR3 spans 14 amino acids. CDR1 and CDR2 (germline): SGHRS, YFSETQ. CDR3 sequence reads: CASSPRGASNTIYF. CDR3 nucleotides: TGCGCCAGCAGCCCTCGTGGAGCTTCAAACACCATATATTTT.

The chain is built from TRBV5-1 and TRBJ1-1; weak D call: TRBD1 (5 bases). V was pared by 2 bases and J by 11 bases, with 10 bases between. CDR1 is SGHRS, CDR2 YFSETQ, per germline. There are 11 residues in the CDR3. As DNA, the CDR3 is TGCGCCAGCAGCTTTCAGGGTGGGGCTTTCTTT. This translates into CASSFQGGAFF.

This clonotype showed up many times. The chain has TRBV12-5 and TRBJ1-2; TRBD1 is a possible D gene (5 bases). With 1 base removed from V and 8 bases from J, the gap between germline ends came to 8 bases. The V gene's germline CDR1 is LGHNT and CDR2 FRNRAP. This CDR3 region has 12 residues. CDR3 coding DNA: TGTGCTAGTGGTTTGGAGGGACTAGGCTACACCTTC. Residues: CASGLEGLGYTF. Full variable domain (outside the CDR3, taken from reference TRBV12-5 and TRBJ1-2): DARVTQTPRHKVTEMGQEVTMRCQPILGHNTVFWYRQTMMQGLELLAYFRNRAPLDDSGMPKDRFSAEMPDATLATLKIQPSEPRDSAVYFCASGLEGLGYTFGSGTRLTVV.

This clonotype was counted many times. V gene TRBV4-3 combines with J gene TRBJ2-7, with D maybe TRBD1 (5 bases). Trimming cost V 0 bases and J 5 bases, with 17 bases left between them. The length of the CDR3 is 16 residues. In germline, CDR1 is LGHNA, CDR2 YSLEER. CDR3 residues: CASSQDRSRETNEQYF. The CDR3 DNA is TGCGCCAGCAGCCAAGATCGTAGCAGGGAAACCAACGAGCAGTACTTC.

This clonotype was recorded once. This may be a read error: a much more frequent sequence differs by one nucleotide. The chain carries TRBV30 and TRBJ1-2; D uncertain. This CDR3 is built from 12 residues. Trimming stripped 5 bases from V and 0 bases from J, with 7 bases between. In germline, CDR1 is GTSNPN, CDR2 SVGIG (reference sequence). The DNA of the CDR3 is TGTGCCTGGGCTGACGCTAACTATGGCTACACCTTC. Translation gives CAWADANYGYTF.

This clonotype was seen ten or more times. The chain uses TRBV7-2 and TRBJ2-1, with 7 bases matching TRBD1. From germline, CDR1 is SGHTA and CDR2 FQGNSA. The CDR3 runs to 13 residues. Trimming took 4 bases from V and 9 from J; bases not matched to a gene: 6. The CDR3 sequence is CASSYDRAGEQFF. Here the CDR3 DNA reads TGTGCCAGCAGCTATGACAGGGCAGGTGAGCAGTTCTTC.

This clonotype was counted at least ten times. The CDR3 spells CASGSSGTETQYF. The CDR3 DNA reads as TGTGCCAGCGGGTCTAGCGGGACGGAGACCCAGTACTTC. The chain is built from TRBV6-5 and TRBJ2-5; 9 nucleotides align to TRBD2. The germline CDR1 and CDR2 sequences are MNHEY and SVGAGI. The CDR3 sequence is 13 residues long. The ends lost 8 bases at V and 5 bases at J; junction bases unmatched: 6.

Only a few counts were recorded for this clonotype. The junction does not match germline at one end; this may be a read error. The chain links TRBV4-3 to TRBJ2-1; 9 positions agree with TRBD1. The germline CDR1 and CDR2 sequences are LGHNA and YSLEER. The CDR3 spans 14 residues. The DNA for the CDR3 is TGCGCCAGCAGCCAGGGACAGGGTGACTGGGAGCGGTTCTTC. Translation: CASSQGQGDWERFF.

The chain has TRBV7-7 and TRBJ2-3, with 9 bases that match TRBD2. Germline CDR1 SSHAT, CDR2 FNYEAQ (reference sequence). The CDR3 extends over 15 amino acids. Trimming took 1 base from V and 4 from J; bases not matched to a gene: 3. The CDR3: CASSLDGTSSDTQYF. CDR3 coding DNA: TGTGCCAGCAGCTTAGATGGGACTAGCTCAGATACGCAGTATTTT.

This clonotype was observed many times. The chain combines TRBV14 with TRBJ1-1; D gene uncertain. Between the trimmed V and J ends, which lost 0 bases and 0 bases, there was a span of 8 bases. CDR1 is SGHDN and CDR2 is FVKESK in the germline V gene. The CDR3 covers 15 residues. This CDR3 is CASSQDKWLNTEAFF. CDR3 DNA: TGTGCCAGCAGCCAAGATAAGTGGTTGAACACTGAAGCTTTCTTT.

This clonotype was seen at least ten times. The rearrangement links TRBV14 to TRBJ2-3, with a possible D match to TRBD1 (6 bases). Germline assignment: CDR1 SGHDN and CDR2 FVKESK. CDR3 size: 15 residues. V lost 0 bases and J lost 6, with 13 bases in between. The CDR3 here is CASSQEFGGSDTQYF. For the CDR3, the DNA is TGTGCCAGCAGCCAAGAATTTGGGGGCTCCGATACGCAGTATTTT.

This clonotype came up many times. This chain connects TRBV20-1 to TRBJ2-7; D may be TRBD1 (6 bases). The CDR3 extends over 15 amino acids. V was clipped by 5 bases and J by 1 base, with 18 bases between them. CDR1 and CDR2 (germline): DFQATT, SNEGSKA (reference sequence). The CDR3, as DNA: TGCAGTGCTTCCAATACTCGAACAGGGTCCTACGAGCAGTACTTC. This codes for CSASNTRTGSYEQYF.